This TCR beta chain originates from a study of OX40 agonist ivuxolimab in advanced cancers. Turning to the overall study: Ivuxolimab was an agonistic, fully human IgG2 monoclonal antibody directed against OX40 (CD134), a costimulatory receptor. Intravenous ivuxolimab was administered to patients every 2 weeks at six dose levels: 0.01, 0.1, 0.3, 1.5, 3 and 10 mg/kg. Of the approximately 54 patients in dose escalation, some 19 had hepatocellular carcinoma, some 15 had melanoma, 9 had renal cell carcinoma and 9 had head and neck cancer. In the dose-escalation cohort, approximately 82% of patients were male, and the mean age was roughly 56 years with a range of about 23 to 79. Patients were allowed to have had prior anti-PD-1, anti-PD-L1 or anti-CTLA-4 therapy, and 40% to 45% of the dose-escalation patients had been treated with checkpoint inhibitors. Partial responses occurred in three dose-escalation patients, of whom one had hepatocellular carcinoma and two had cutaneous melanoma. The purpose of peripheral TCRbeta sequencing was to test whether ivuxolimab changed TCR sequence diversity and led to clonal T-cell expansion. The paper covers the monotherapy dose-escalation part of the phase I ivuxolimab trial, which included N of about 50 patients.

For sequencing of the TCRbeta CDR3 region, genomic DNA was extracted from the sorted cells. The immunoSEQ Assay was used to sequence the TCRbeta CDR3 regions. In TCRdb, the immuneACCESS table is reduced to in-frame sequences with V and J assigned. These tables do not hold every clone; where another copy was compared, an unresolved V gene accounts for under half, and the others remain unexplained. This sample holds more than 100,000 clones; approximately 90% were observed only once. Of the sample, about 1% is held by the ten largest clones. The CDR3 covers 15 residues, taking in both the cysteine and the phenylalanine. Of the read, only the CDR3 DNA is kept; its 45 bases are in frame from base 1. V has 3 bases trimmed and J has 10 bases trimmed; junction bases matching no gene number 7. Taken from the germline V gene (reference sequence), the CDR1 and CDR2 loops are LNHDA and SQIVND. Study-wide findings and limitations: After ivuxolimab, CD8+ T cells had more expanded clones than CD4+ T cells on average. In the 0.1-3.0 mg/kg groups, partial responders were among the patients with the lowest normalized peripheral clonal expansion, particularly in CD8+ T cells. Antigen specificity was not determined for the clonally expanded peripheral T cells. Low levels of normalized T-cell clonal expansion were also seen in some nonresponding patients. At doses from 0.1 to 3.0 mg/kg, clonal expansion was seen in both CD4+ and CD8+ blood T cells between baseline and week 6.

Patients with autoimmune disease history or receiving systemic immunosuppression were excluded from the trial. In every dose cohort, peripheral blood was drawn for TCR sequencing at baseline, cycle 4 day 1, and cycle 7 day 1. Samples were obtained from an open-label, multicenter, first-in-human phase I dose-escalation trial of ivuxolimab. Adults with locally advanced or metastatic melanoma, renal cell carcinoma, hepatocellular carcinoma or head and neck squamous cell carcinoma were enrolled in the trial. Before TCR sequencing, CD4+ T cells and CD8+ T cells from peripheral blood were sorted into separate populations. In regard to this clone: This receptor's antigen is unknown. No much larger clone exists at a distance of one base, and base qualities are not known.

This sequence uses TRBV19 and TRBJ2-1; 12 central nucleotides agree with TRBD2. Sequencing used CD4+ or CD8+ T cells sorted from blood, obtained in a trial of the OX40 agonist ivuxolimab. The sequence derives from an adult with an advanced solid tumor such as melanoma, head and neck, liver or kidney cancer. The bases read TGTGCCAGTAGTATCCCTAGCGGGAGGGTCGGCGAGCAGTTCTTC. Translated, this gives CASSIPSGRVGEQFF. Reference TRBV19 and TRBJ2-1 genes cover what lies past the CDR3, so the full variable domain is DGGITQSPKYLFRKEGQNVTLSCEQNLNHDAMYWYRQDPGQGLRLIYYSQIVNDFQKGDIAEGYSVSREKKESFPLTVTSAQKNPTAFYLCASSIPSGRVGEQFFGPGTRLTVL.